These T cell receptor beta chains were read from a single sample in a study of cytomegalovirus exposure and HLA in healthy donors. The data were produced by immunoSEQ multiplex PCR, yet TCRdb's version contains in-frame clones alone and is incomplete. The table has under 200,000 clones, approximately 80% seen once. Sample: PBMCs. Source of these receptors: a woman in her forties in good health and CMV-seropositive. Both conserved end residues are part of each CDR3. D genes are given only for firm matches. Rows may omit the clone size; those that give it use once, few, many or a size class.

DNA	CDR3	D	size	J	V
TGTGCCAGCAGCTTCCGGGGAGTTACTAGCACAGATACGCAGTATTTT	CASSFRGVTSTDTQYF	NA	NA	TRBJ2-3	TRBV7-2
TGTGCCAGCAGCTTCGATGCCGAGGGGCAGTACTTC	CASSFDAEGQYF	NA	NA	TRBJ2-7	TRBV5-4
TGTGCCAGCAGTCCACAGGGGGCCTACTATGGCTACACCTTC	CASSPQGAYYGYTF	TRBD1	NA	TRBJ1-2	TRBV6-1
TGTGCCAGCTCAAGACTTTATGGACAGGGGGCGGACACTGAAGCTTTCTTT	CASSRLYGQGADTEAFF	TRBD1	NA	TRBJ1-1	TRBV18
TGCGCCAGCAGTTCCCCGGCGGGAATCGGGGAGCTGTTTTTT	CASSSPAGIGELFF	NA	NA	TRBJ2-2	TRBV5-1
TGTGCCAGCAGCTTAGACAGTCTCTCTGGAAACACCATATATTTT	CASSLDSLSGNTIYF	NA	NA	TRBJ1-3	TRBV7-2
TGTGCCTCGAAACAGGAGACCCCCTACGAGCAGTACTTC	CASKQETPYEQYF	NA	NA	TRBJ2-7	TRBV6-6
TGCGCCAGCAGCCAGGACACGGGTTATGGTACGGATACGCAGTATTTT	CASSQDTGYGTDTQYF	NA	NA	TRBJ2-3	TRBV4-1
TGTGCCAGCGGACTCGCCCAGGGGGATTTTTATGGCTACACCTTC	CASGLAQGDFYGYTF	TRBD1	NA	TRBJ1-2	TRBV27
TGCGCCAGCAGTGAGTCGACGGGGAACACTGAAGCTTTCTTT	CASSESTGNTEAFF	NA	few	TRBJ1-1	TRBV10-1
TGTGCCAGCAGTTTCAGGGGACAGGTCTCCTACGAGCAGTACTTC	CASSFRGQVSYEQYF	TRBD1	few	TRBJ2-7	TRBV27
TGCAGCGTTGGCCTAGTAGGGAGCTACGAGCAGTACTTC	CSVGLVGSYEQYF	NA	NA	TRBJ2-7	TRBV29-1
TGCGCCAGCAGCCTATCGACGGGCTACGAGCAGTACTTC	CASSLSTGYEQYF	NA	NA	TRBJ2-7	TRBV4-1
TGTGCCAGCAGCACCAGGGGATATGGCTACACCTTC	CASSTRGYGYTF	NA	NA	TRBJ1-2	TRBV7-9
TGCGCCAGCAGCTTGCTCGCTAGCGGGAGCAACACCGGGGAGCTGTTTTTT	CASSLLASGSNTGELFF	TRBD2	NA	TRBJ2-2	TRBV5-1
TGTGCCATCGGTTCGCAGGGCAACTCCTACGAGCAGTACTTC	CAIGSQGNSYEQYF	NA	NA	TRBJ2-7	TRBV10-3
TGTGCCAGCAGGCGGACTAGCGGGAGGGCGGACAATGAGCAGTTCTTC	CASRRTSGRADNEQFF	TRBD2	once	TRBJ2-1	TRBV27
TGCAGCTTTCGACAGGGGTTGAACACTGAAGCTTTCTTT	CSFRQGLNTEAFF	TRBD1	once	TRBJ1-1	TRBV29-1
TGCGCCAGCAGCTTGGGTTGGGTCGCGGATGAGCAGTTCTTC	CASSLGWVADEQFF	NA	once	TRBJ2-1	TRBV5-1
TGTGCCAGCACCGGAGAGTGGCGAGATACGCAGTATTTT	CASTGEWRDTQYF	NA	NA	TRBJ2-3	TRBV7-2
TGTGCCAGCAGTGCTGGAGACTCGCCCTACAATGAGCAGTTCTTC	CASSAGDSPYNEQFF	NA	few	TRBJ2-1	TRBV6-4
TGTGCCAGCAGCTACTACTCTGGAAACACCATATATTTT	CASSYYSGNTIYF	NA	NA	TRBJ1-3	TRBV11-2